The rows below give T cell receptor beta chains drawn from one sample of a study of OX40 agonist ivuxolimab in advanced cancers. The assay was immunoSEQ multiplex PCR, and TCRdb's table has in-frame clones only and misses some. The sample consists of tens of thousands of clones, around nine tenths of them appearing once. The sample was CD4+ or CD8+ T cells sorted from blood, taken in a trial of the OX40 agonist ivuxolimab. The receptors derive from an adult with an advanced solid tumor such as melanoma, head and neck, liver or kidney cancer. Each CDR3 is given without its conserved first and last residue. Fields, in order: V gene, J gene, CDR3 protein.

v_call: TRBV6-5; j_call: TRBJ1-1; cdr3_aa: ASSWPQGGAIHAF
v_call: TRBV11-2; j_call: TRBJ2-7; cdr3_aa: ASSLWAAYEQY
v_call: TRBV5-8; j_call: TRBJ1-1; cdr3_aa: ASSWIPGQNTEAF
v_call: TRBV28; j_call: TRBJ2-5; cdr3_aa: ASSLGGWETQY
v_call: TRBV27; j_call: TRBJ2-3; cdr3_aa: ASSLAWTSGSEDTQY
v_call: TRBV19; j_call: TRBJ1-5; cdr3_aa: ASSMWGPEPQH
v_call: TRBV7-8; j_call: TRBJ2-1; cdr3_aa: ASSSDNEQF
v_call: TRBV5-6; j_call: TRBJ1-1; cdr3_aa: ASSYRDTEAF
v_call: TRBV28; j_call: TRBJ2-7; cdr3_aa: ASNPKVPGLFSYEQY
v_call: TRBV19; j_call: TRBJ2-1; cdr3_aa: ATRLIGSSYNEQF
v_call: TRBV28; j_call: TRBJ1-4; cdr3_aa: ASSLRGEKLF
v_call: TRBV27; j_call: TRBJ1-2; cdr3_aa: ASSLTRDREVDGYT
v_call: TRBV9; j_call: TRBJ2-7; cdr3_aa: ASSVGLAGGEQY
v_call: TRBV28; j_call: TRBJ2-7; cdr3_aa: ASRRTEAPYEQY
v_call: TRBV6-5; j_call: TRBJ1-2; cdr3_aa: ASSYGAGTDYGYT
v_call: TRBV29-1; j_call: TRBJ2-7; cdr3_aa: SVAPRRPGQGASYEQY
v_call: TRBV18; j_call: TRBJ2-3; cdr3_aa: ASSPRGWADTQY
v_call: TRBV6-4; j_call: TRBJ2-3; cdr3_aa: ASSDSTYDTQY
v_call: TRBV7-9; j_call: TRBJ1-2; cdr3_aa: ASTPGGLHYGYT
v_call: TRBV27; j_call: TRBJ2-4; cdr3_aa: ASSFDGTGENIQY
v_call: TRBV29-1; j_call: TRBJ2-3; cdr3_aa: SVGAFDRGPDTQY
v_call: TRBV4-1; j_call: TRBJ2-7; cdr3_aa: ASSQRLAGGGAYEQY
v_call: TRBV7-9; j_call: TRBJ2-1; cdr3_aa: ASSSVSGGRGEQF
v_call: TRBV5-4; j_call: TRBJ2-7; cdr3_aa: ASSSTYEQY
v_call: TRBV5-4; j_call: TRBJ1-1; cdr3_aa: ASSLFGENTEAF
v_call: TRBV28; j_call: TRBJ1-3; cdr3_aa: ASSFRGWGGNTIY
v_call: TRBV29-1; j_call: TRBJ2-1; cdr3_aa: SVESQVLGNEQF
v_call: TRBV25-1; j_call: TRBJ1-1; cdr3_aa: ASSLGDAEAF
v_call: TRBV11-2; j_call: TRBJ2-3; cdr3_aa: ASSLRLTGGFTDTQY
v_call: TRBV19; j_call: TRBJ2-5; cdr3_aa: ASSIPGSETQY
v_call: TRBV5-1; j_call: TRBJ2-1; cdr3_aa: ASSYGAAGTYNEQF
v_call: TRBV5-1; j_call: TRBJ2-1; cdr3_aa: ASSLSQGLYNEQF
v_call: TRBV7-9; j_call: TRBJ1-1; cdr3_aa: ASSLGSIMNTEAF
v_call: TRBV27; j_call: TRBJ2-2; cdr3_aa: ASSFVGQGYTGELF
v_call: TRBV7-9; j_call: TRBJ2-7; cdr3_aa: ASSGTRGPEQY
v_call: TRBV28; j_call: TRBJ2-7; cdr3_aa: ASSLDRGPSYEQY